This TCR beta chain appears in the sequencing data of a study of CD8 T cells in ankylosing spondylitis. Notes on the study in general: Disease-linked clones were reportedly significantly enriched in matched ankylosing spondylitis synovial fluid. Some motif variants had been reported before (in reactive arthritis synovial fluid and blood). Ankylosing spondylitis blood appeared to carry a characteristic TCR beta motif of roughly eight highly homologous variants.

The V gene's germline CDR1 is SGHRS and CDR2 YFSETQ. Trimming removed 1 base from V and 5 bases from J; junction bases left unmatched: 5. The CDR3 sequence is 15 residues long. This clonotype was detected many times. Antigen specificity is unknown. In TCRdb, the 5' RACE reads were re-called with MiXCR into one record per CDR3 protein. The sample shows about 130,000 distinct CDR3 sequences, 7% to 10% of them seen only once. This TCR derives from a male donor with ankylosing spondylitis or in good health (not recorded which). The chain is built from TRBV5-1 and TRBJ2-1; 8 nucleotides align to TRBD1. Sequencing input: blood, either unsorted or a sorted T cell fraction (not recorded which). For the CDR3, the DNA is TGCGCCAGCAGCTTGTCAACAGGGGGAAACAATGAGCAGTTCTTC. Protein: CASSLSTGGNNEQFF.